This TCR beta chain was documented in a study of blood T cells in healthy people across ages. Study conclusions and caveats: Expanded clonotype shifts may have been confounded, as the donors had an unknown CMV status.

V was cut by 6 bases and J by 4 bases, with 21 bases left in between. CDR3 length: 15 amino acids. In germline, CDR1 is SQVTM, CDR2 ANQGSEA. PCR was performed a second time for 7 to 11 cycles using a sample-barcoded 5' primer and a J-beta primer mix. Every sample gave at least 3 million paired-end reads containing CDR3. TCRdb fed the 5' RACE reads into MiXCR, producing one record per CDR3 protein. The profile shows 850,000 to 1,300,000 distinct CDR3 sequences, more than 35% of them singletons. As regards this clonotype: Its antigen is not identified.

The TCR originated in a woman aged 55-69 years in good health. This rearrangement joins TRBV29-1 to TRBJ1-2; weak D call: TRBD1 (6 bases). The specimen was blood. The CDR3 loop is CSVPPEGGLIYGYTF. CDR3 in DNA: TGCAGCGTCCCGCCAGAGGGGGGATTAATCTATGGCTACACCTTC.